Listed here are 30 T cell receptor beta chains from one sample, sequenced in a study of T cell responses to AZD1222 COVID-19 vaccine. Clones were sequenced by immunoSEQ multiplex PCR, and TCRdb holds only the in-frame ones, with some missing. The data show roughly 140,000 clones, roughly 90% seen once. The starting material was peripheral blood, obtained on day 0 of AZD1222 vaccination. These receptor sequences come from an adult in good health.

V and J are TRBV6-2 or TRBV6-3 and TRBJ2-1; 8 bases line up with TRBD2. The CDR3 is 19 amino acids. The V gene's germline CDR1 is MNHEY and CDR2 SVGEGT. Trimming cost V 0 bases and J 2 bases; bases outside gene matches: 12. The CDR3: CASSYSRSFGRAPYNEQFF. The CDR3 DNA reads as TGTGCCAGCAGTTACTCGAGGAGTTTCGGGAGGGCCCCCTACAATGAGCAGTTCTTC.

This sequence joins TRBV19 and TRBJ2-1; D unresolved. Trimming stripped 3 bases from V and 0 bases from J, with 12 bases between. There are 16 residues in the CDR3. CDR1 is LNHDA and CDR2 is SQIVND in the germline V gene (reference sequence). DNA of the CDR3: TGTGCCAGTAGTATTTCGCCGAGTAGCTCCTACAATGAGCAGTTCTTC. Protein sequence: CASSISPSSSYNEQFF.

Concerning this clone itself: This CDR3 is also generated by other DNA sequences in the sample. The rearrangement uses TRBV15 and TRBJ1-3, with TRBD1 matching 9 bases. The CDR3 length is 14 residues. Germline V gene lookup returns CDR1 LNHNV and CDR2 YYDKDF (reference sequence). After removal of 3 bases from V and 3 bases from J, the junction contained 0 bases not matched to a gene. The CDR3 region has the DNA TGTGCCACCAGCAGGGACAGGGGTGGAAACACCATATATTTT. Protein: CATSRDRGGNTIYF.

V and J are TRBV6-6 and TRBJ2-7; D is unresolved. CDR3 length: 14 residues. Germline CDR1 MNHNY, CDR2 SVGAGI (reference sequence). Trimming stripped 2 bases from V and 0 bases from J, with 8 bases between. The CDR3 sequence is CASSYTDTSYEQYF. In nucleotides, the CDR3 is TGTGCCAGCAGTTACACCGACACCTCCTACGAGCAGTACTTC.

The count of this clone is one. This chain links TRBV2 with TRBJ1-5, with TRBD1 matching over 9 bases. From germline, CDR1 is SNHLY and CDR2 FYNNEI. Trimming at V came to 5 bases and at J to 11 bases, leaving 10 bases not matched to a gene. CDR3 length equals 14 residues. The CDR3: CASSPGTGSTTQHF. CDR3 sequence (DNA): TGTGCCAGCAGTCCCGGGACAGGGAGCACGACCCAGCATTTT.

This clone was counted a single time. The junction departs from the called germline gene at one end, perhaps through a read error. The same CDR3 also results from other DNA sequences found in this sample. V and J are TRBV5-1 and TRBJ1-6, with D unclear. The CDR3 runs to 16 residues. Germline V gene lookup returns CDR1 SGHRS and CDR2 YFSETQ. CDR3 coding DNA: TGCGCTAGCAGCTTCGACGGCTTCTCCTATAATTCACCCCTCCACTTT. As protein: CASSFDGFSYNSPLHF.

The rearrangement links TRBV7-9 to TRBJ2-1, with D perhaps matching TRBD2 (6 bases). The CDR3 length is 15 residues. Deletions cut 8 bases from V and 0 bases from J, with 14 bases between. The V gene's germline CDR1 is SEHNR and CDR2 FQNEAQ (reference sequence). This CDR3 is CASPLSGFSYNEQFF. In nucleotides, the CDR3 is TGTGCCAGCCCTCTTAGCGGATTCTCCTACAATGAGCAGTTCTTC. The variable domain in full, with the rest retrieved from reference TRBV7-9 and TRBJ2-1, is DTGVSQNPRHKITKRGQNVTFRCDPISEHNRLYWYRQTLGQGPEFLTYFQNEAQLEKSRLLSDRFSAERPKGSFSTLEIQRTEQGDSAMYLCASPLSGFSYNEQFFGPGTRLTVL.

This chain links TRBV10-3 with TRBJ2-2; tentatively, D is TRBD2 (5 bases). Trimming removed 2 bases at V and 6 bases at J, with 7 bases between. The CDR3 sequence is 13 residues long. CDR1 and CDR2 (germline): ENHRY, SYGVKD. CDR3 DNA sequence: TGTGCCATCAGTGAGATGAGGGCCGGGGAGCTGTTTTTT. Translation: CAISEMRAGELFF.

V usage is TRBV6-1 and J usage is TRBJ1-2; D ambiguous. Germline assignment: CDR1 MNHNS and CDR2 SASEGT. This CDR3 contains 15 residues. Trimming took off 1 base at V and 4 bases at J, with 13 bases between the two ends. This CDR3 reads CASSEDGITFYGYTF. Written as DNA, the CDR3 is TGTGCCAGCAGTGAAGACGGGATTACCTTCTATGGCTACACCTTC.

This chain uses TRBV14 with TRBJ1-3; D is unresolved. Germline CDR1 SGHDN, CDR2 FVKESK. The CDR3 spans 19 residues. V was cut by 0 bases and J by 0 bases, with 18 bases left in between. CDR3 bases: TGTGCCAGCAGCCAAGAGGGAAGGACGGAGGAATACTCTGGAAACACCATATATTTT. Translating gives CASSQEGRTEEYSGNTIYF. The variable domain in full, completed from reference TRBV14 and TRBJ1-3, reads EAGVTQFPSHSVIEKGQTVTLRCDPISGHDNLYWYRRVMGKEIKFLLHFVKESKQDESGMPNNRFLAERTGGTYSTLKVQPAELEDSGVYFCASSQEGRTEEYSGNTIYFGEGSWLTVV.

This rearrangement joins TRBV23-1 to TRBJ1-3, with a possible D match to TRBD1 (6 bases). TRBV23-1 is treated as an ORF (open reading frame) with a function not yet certain. Trimming shortened V by 1 base and J by 4 bases, and 17 bases separated the two germline ends. This CDR3 comprises 17 residues. The CDR3 DNA follows: TGCGCCAGCAGTCAATACGCAGGGGTTGTTTCGGGAAACACCATATATTTT. It is translated as CASSQYAGVVSGNTIYF.

The V call is TRBV5-6, the J call TRBJ2-7, with D possibly being TRBD2 (5 bases). The CDR3 is 14 amino acids. Trimming left V 2 bases short and J 5 bases short, with 14 bases between. CDR1 SGHDT and CDR2 YYEEEE come from the germline V gene. As DNA, the CDR3 is TGTGCCAGCAGCTTTTCCCGGGGTTGGGACGAGCAGTACTTC. Amino acids: CASSFSRGWDEQYF. The variable domain in full, completed from reference TRBV5-6 and TRBJ2-7, reads DAGVTQSPTHLIKTRGQQVTLRCSPKSGHDTVSWYQQALGQGPQFIFQYYEEEERQRGNFPDRFSGHQFPNYSSELNVNALLLGDSALYLCASSFSRGWDEQYFGPGTRLTVT.

This rearrangement joins TRBV15 to TRBJ1-5; D remains ambiguous. The CDR3 runs to 16 residues. Germline loops: CDR1 LNHNV, CDR2 YYDKDF (reference sequence). The V end lost 1 base, the J end lost 6 bases, and 16 bases lay between the germline ends. CDR3 in DNA: TGTGCCACCAGCAGAGGCCCCATGGGTTGGGGTCAGCCCCAGCATTTT. Protein product: CATSRGPMGWGQPQHF.

The chain joins TRBV5-4 to TRBJ1-2; D might be TRBD1 (5 bases). From germline, CDR1 is SGHNT and CDR2 YYREEE (reference sequence). The germline V and J ends were trimmed by 0 bases and 7 bases, with 25 bases remaining between them. The CDR3 is 18 residues long. CDR3 protein: CASSLDGGFGGKSVGYTF. The CDR3 DNA follows: TGTGCCAGCAGCTTGGACGGTGGTTTCGGGGGAAAGTCGGTTGGCTACACCTTC.

The V gene is TRBV7-6, the J gene TRBJ1-2; D is perhaps TRBD1 (6 bases). V was shortened by 5 bases and J by 2 bases, with 15 bases between the two germline ends. The CDR3 extends over 15 amino acids. Germline CDR1 and CDR2: SGHVS and FNYEAQ. The CDR3 loop is CASSATGTPNYGYTF. CDR3 coding DNA: TGTGCCAGCAGCGCAACAGGGACCCCCAACTATGGCTACACCTTC.

The chain employs TRBV27 and TRBJ2-7, with D perhaps matching TRBD2 (5 bases). Germline assignment: CDR1 MNHEY and CDR2 SMNVEV (reference sequence). Deletions cut 3 bases from V and 5 bases from J, with 11 bases between. The CDR3 length is 13 residues. The CDR3 sequence is CASSLAGTNEQYF. CDR3 in DNA: TGTGCCAGCAGTTTGGCGGGTACCAACGAGCAGTACTTC.

Worth noting for this clone: Additional DNA sequences in this sample encode the identical CDR3. The gene calls are TRBV2 and TRBJ2-3; D may be TRBD1 (5 bases). Trimming pared 3 bases from V and 3 bases from J, leaving 10 bases between. The CDR3 length is 14 residues. CDR1 and CDR2 (germline): SNHLY, FYNNEI. CDR3 sequence: CASSDQGGTDTQYF. CDR3 sequence (DNA): TGTGCCAGCAGTGACCAGGGTGGGACAGATACGCAGTATTTT.

V usage is TRBV28 and J usage is TRBJ1-5; D is perhaps TRBD1 (6 bases). The CDR3 is made up of 12 amino acids. Germline lookup yields CDR1 MDHEN and CDR2 SYDVKM. Trimming cost V 8 bases and J 4 bases, with 9 bases left between them. CDR3 in amino acids: CASQGSNQPQHF. The CDR3 bases are TGTGCCAGCCAGGGGTCTAATCAGCCCCAGCATTTT. Using reference TRBV28 and TRBJ1-5 for the parts outside the CDR3, the full variable domain is DVKVTQSSRYLVKRTGEKVFLECVQDMDHENMFWYRQDPGLGLRLIYFSYDVKMKEKGDIPEGYSVSREKKERFSLILESASTNQTSMYLCASQGSNQPQHFGDGTRLSIL.

The V gene is TRBV30, the J gene TRBJ2-5, with TRBD2 matching over 10 bases. CDR1 is GTSNPN, CDR2 SVGIG, per germline (reference sequence). The CDR3 has 14 amino acids. V shed 6 bases and J 2 bases; nucleotides not matched to a gene: 6. The CDR3 coding sequence is TGTGCCTGTAATAGCGGGGGGCCTCAAGAGACCCAGTACTTC. The encoded protein is CACNSGGPQETQYF.

V usage is TRBV10-2 and J usage is TRBJ1-3, with 11 bases aligning to TRBD1. In germline, CDR1 is WSHSY, CDR2 SAAADI. V lost 4 bases to trimming and J lost 8 bases; unmatched junction nucleotides: 13. The length of the CDR3 is 17 residues. The CDR3 loop is CASSVGQRTGGRYTIYF. The DNA for the CDR3 is TGCGCCAGCAGTGTCGGGCAGCGGACAGGGGGCCGCTACACCATATATTTT.

V is TRBV25-1 and J is TRBJ2-1, with D tentatively TRBD1 (8 bases). The CDR3 is 17 amino acids. From germline, CDR1 is MGHDK and CDR2 SYGVNS. V dropped 1 base and J dropped 4 bases, with 17 bases sitting between them. The CDR3 nucleotides are TGTGCCAGCAGTGAATCGGGGGGACAGGTCATTTACAATGAGCAGTTCTTC. This codes for CASSESGGQVIYNEQFF.

V usage is TRBV6-6 and J usage is TRBJ2-1; possibly TRBD1 or TRBD2 for D (6 bases each). Trimming stripped 2 bases from V and 4 bases from J, with 15 bases between. This CDR3 contains 16 residues. Germline V gene data show CDR1 as MNHNY and CDR2 as SVGAGI (reference sequence). The CDR3 is CASSYGGGGAYNEQFF. The CDR3 nucleotides are TGTGCCAGCAGTTACGGGGGCGGAGGGGCTTACAATGAGCAGTTCTTC.

The rearrangement joins TRBV9 to TRBJ2-1, with a weak D call TRBD2 (6 bases). With 0 bases removed from V and 7 bases from J, the gap between germline ends came to 14 bases. The CDR3 runs 15 residues. Germline CDR1 and CDR2: SGDLS and YYNGEE. The CDR3 reads CASSVGSGTLNEQFF. CDR3 DNA sequence: TGTGCCAGCAGCGTAGGTTCAGGGACTCTGAATGAGCAGTTCTTC.

V gene TRBV18 combines with J gene TRBJ1-1; perhaps TRBD1 as D (5 bases). Germline CDR1 KGHSH, CDR2 LQKENI. The CDR3 loop spans 14 amino acids. Trimming took off 6 bases at V and 8 bases at J, with 19 bases between the two ends. This CDR3 reads CASSLGTFPAEAFF. In DNA, the CDR3 is TGTGCCAGCTCCCTAGGGACTTTTCCCGCCGAAGCTTTCTTT. The variable domain in full, with the rest retrieved from reference TRBV18 and TRBJ1-1, is NAGVMQNPRHLVRRRGQEARLRCSPMKGHSHVYWYRQLPEEGLKFMVYLQKENIIDESGMPKERFSAEFPKEGPSILRIQQVVRGDSAAYFCASSLGTFPAEAFFGQGTRLTVV.

For this clone: The junction and the germline gene differ at one end; a read error may be behind it. This rearrangement joins TRBV27 to TRBJ2-1; no clear D gene. Germline assignment: CDR1 MNHEY and CDR2 SMNVEV (reference sequence). This CDR3 is built from 14 residues. The CDR3: CASSLVHSHNEQFF. The DNA for the CDR3 is TGTGCCAGCAGTTTAGTCCACTCCCACAATGAGCAGTTCTTC.

This chain links TRBV5-4 with TRBJ1-3, with 9 nucleotides matching TRBD1. V was clipped by 4 bases and J by 4 bases; unmatched bases: 6. The CDR3 has 15 amino acids. Germline V gene data show CDR1 as SGHNT and CDR2 as YYREEE (reference sequence). DNA of the CDR3: TGTGCCAGCAGCGCACCGGGACAGGGAGGAAACACCATATATTTT. Protein: CASSAPGQGGNTIYF.

The table lists this clone with a few counts. This sequence joins TRBV15 and TRBJ2-2; the D is unclear. CDR1 and CDR2 from the germline V gene are LNHNV and YYDKDF (reference sequence). The CDR3 is 14 amino acids. Trimming took off 9 bases at V and 3 bases at J, with 14 bases between the two ends. DNA for the CDR3: TGTGCCACTCGCTCACTGGGTGACACCGGGGAGCTGTTTTTT. This codes for CATRSLGDTGELFF. The entire variable domain, with the rest obtained from reference TRBV15 and TRBJ2-2, is as follows: DAMVIQNPRYQVTQFGKPVTLSCSQTLNHNVMYWYQQKSSQAPKLLFHYYDKDFNNEADTPDNFQSRRPNTSFCFLDIRSPGLGDTAMYLCATRSLGDTGELFFGEGSRLTVL.

This chain connects TRBV19 to TRBJ2-7, with 14 bases identical to TRBD2. This CDR3 is built from 15 residues. V was clipped by 8 bases and J by 2 bases; unmatched bases: 5. Germline V CDR1 and CDR2: LNHDA, SQIVND (reference sequence). The CDR3 loop is CASGTSGSPAYEQYF. As DNA, the CDR3 is TGTGCCAGTGGGACTAGCGGGAGTCCCGCCTACGAGCAGTACTTC.

The rearrangement links TRBV12-3 or TRBV12-4 to TRBJ1-5; no definite D call. This CDR3 is 13 amino acids long. V gave up 0 bases and J gave up 11 bases, with 11 bases separating them. CDR3 protein: CASSLALFGTQHF. In DNA, the CDR3 is TGTGCCAGCAGTTTAGCACTGTTTGGGACCCAGCATTTT.

The chain has TRBV5-6 and TRBJ2-5; 7 nucleotides align to TRBD2. Trimming at V came to 7 bases and at J to 5 bases, leaving 8 bases not matched to a gene. Per germline, CDR1 SGHDT and CDR2 YYEEEE. The length of the CDR3 is 13 residues. Here the CDR3 reads CASHPVGGETQYF. CDR3 in DNA: TGTGCCAGCCACCCGGTGGGGGGGGAGACCCAGTACTTC.